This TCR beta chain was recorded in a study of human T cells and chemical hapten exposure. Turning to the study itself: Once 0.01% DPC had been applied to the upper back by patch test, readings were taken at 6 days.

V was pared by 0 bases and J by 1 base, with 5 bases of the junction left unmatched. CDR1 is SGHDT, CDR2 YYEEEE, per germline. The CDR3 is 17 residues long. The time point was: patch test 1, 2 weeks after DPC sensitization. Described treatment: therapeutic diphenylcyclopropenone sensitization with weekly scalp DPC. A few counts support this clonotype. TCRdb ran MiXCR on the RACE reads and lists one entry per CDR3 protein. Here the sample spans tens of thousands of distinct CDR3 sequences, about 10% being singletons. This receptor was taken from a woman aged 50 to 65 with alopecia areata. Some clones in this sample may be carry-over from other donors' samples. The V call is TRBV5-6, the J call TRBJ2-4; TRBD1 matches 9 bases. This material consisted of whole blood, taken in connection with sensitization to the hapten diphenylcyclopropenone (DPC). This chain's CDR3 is CASSLAGQGRAKNIQYF. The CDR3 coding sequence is TGTGCCAGCAGCTTGGCGGGACAGGGTAGGGCCAAAAACATTCAGTACTTC.